Below, one TCR beta chain is given with its context. Its antigen is not identified. The CDR3 extends over 18 amino acids. After removal of 2 bases from V and 2 bases from J, the junction contained 15 bases not matched to a gene. CDR1 and CDR2 from the germline V gene are GTSNPN and SVGIG (reference sequence). The sample is drawn from a study of OX40 agonist ivuxolimab in advanced cancers. Study details: Clinicians treated patients with ivuxolimab, an agonistic anti-OX40 (CD134) antibody. Patients got intravenous ivuxolimab at 0.01 to 10 mg/kg every 2 weeks. Study-level points and caveats: Within 6 weeks, CD4+ and CD8+ blood T cells expanded clonally at 0.1 to 3.0 mg/kg.

Clones were read by immunoSEQ multiplex PCR, and TCRdb kept only the in-frame ones, dropping some. The data show 65,000 to 70,000 clones, with roughly 82% seen just once and 9.5% to 13% held by the top ten. This sequence originates from an adult with an advanced solid tumor such as melanoma, head and neck, liver or kidney cancer. Material: CD4+ or CD8+ T cells sorted from blood, obtained in a trial of the OX40 agonist ivuxolimab. V is TRBV30 and J is TRBJ2-7, with TRBD1 identical over 10 bases. In nucleotides, the CDR3 is TGTGCCTGGAGTCTTCTCCCAAAAACCGGGACAGGGGCCTACGAGCAGTACTTC. This translates into CAWSLLPKTGTGAYEQYF.